These 21 T cell receptor beta chains were all obtained from the same sample, sequenced in a study of blood T cell repertoires in COVID-19. The method was immunoSEQ multiplex PCR; TCRdb's version includes in-frame clones alone and lacks a portion of them. The sample lists under 300,000 clones; 82% were seen once. Input material: peripheral blood. These receptors all stem from an elderly woman with active or convalescent COVID-19.

The chain combines TRBV28 with TRBJ2-1; 15 bases align to TRBD2. Looked up from germline, CDR1 is MDHEN and CDR2 is SYDVKM. J lost 4 bases, V lost 6 bases, and 13 bases had no gene match. The CDR3 covers 19 residues. The CDR3 DNA sequence: TGTGCCAGCAGACAAACCGGGACTAGCGGGAGGAGCTGGTACAATGAGCAGTTCTTC. This sequence encodes CASRQTGTSGRSWYNEQFF.

This clone was detected a few times. The gene calls are TRBV6-5 and TRBJ1-3, with D possibly being TRBD1 (5 bases). The germline gives CDR1 MNHEY, CDR2 SVGAGI. Trimming took 5 bases from V and 2 from J, leaving 13 bases between them. CDR3 length equals 15 residues. This CDR3 reads CASSPSARAGNTIYF. The CDR3 DNA reads as TGTGCCAGCAGTCCCAGCGCCAGGGCTGGAAACACCATATATTTT.

The chain uses TRBV14 and TRBJ1-1; D unclear. This CDR3 has 13 residues. Germline CDR1 SGHDN, CDR2 FVKESK. The V gene lost 4 bases and the J gene lost 3 bases, with 9 bases spanning the gap. This CDR3 is CASSRQVDTEAFF. The CDR3 nucleotides read TGTGCCAGCAGCCGCCAGGTTGACACTGAAGCTTTCTTT.

CDR3: CASSRDPPASGRTDTQYF. The CDR3 DNA sequence: TGTGCCAGCAGCCGCGACCCCCCGGCTAGCGGAAGAACAGATACGCAGTATTTT. The chain carries TRBV3-1 (or the pseudogene TRBV3-2) and TRBJ2-3; 7 bases are shared with TRBD2. The germline CDR1 and CDR2 sequences are LGHDT and YNNKEL (reference sequence). The CDR3 spans 18 residues. The ends lost 4 bases at V and 3 bases at J; junction bases unmatched: 16.

The chain combines TRBV7-9 with TRBJ2-1, with D possibly matching TRBD2 (6 bases). The germline CDR1 and CDR2 sequences are SEHNR and FQNEAQ (reference sequence). This CDR3 has 16 amino acids. Trimming took off 2 bases at V and 2 bases at J, with 13 bases between the two ends. In nucleotides, the CDR3 is TGTGCCAGCAGCTTATGGTCCGGGAGTGCCTACAATGAGCAGTTCTTC. Translating it yields CASSLWSGSAYNEQFF. Full variable domain (rest looked up from reference TRBV7-9 and TRBJ2-1): DTGVSQNPRHKITKRGQNVTFRCDPISEHNRLYWYRQTLGQGPEFLTYFQNEAQLEKSRLLSDRFSAERPKGSFSTLEIQRTEQGDSAMYLCASSLWSGSAYNEQFFGPGTRLTVL.

The chain links TRBV28 to TRBJ2-5; 11 positions match TRBD2. The CDR3 spans 19 residues. The ends lost 6 bases at V and 5 bases at J; junction bases unmatched: 20. Per the germline V gene, CDR1 is MDHEN and CDR2 is SYDVKM. The CDR3 DNA sequence: TGTGCCAGCAGCCCGGACAGGGCAATAGCGGGAGGGCATAAGGAGACCCAGTACTTC. It yields the protein CASSPDRAIAGGHKETQYF.

This clone was seen more than once but under ten times. Here the CDR3 reads CASTPGQGNTEAFF. The CDR3 bases are TGTGCCAGCACCCCGGGACAGGGGAACACTGAAGCTTTCTTT. The chain is built from TRBV2 and TRBJ1-1, with 9 bases that match TRBD1. With V trimmed by 7 bases and J by 1 base, 4 bases remained unmatched. The CDR3 length is 14 residues. CDR1 and CDR2 from the germline V gene are SNHLY and FYNNEI.

The rearrangement links TRBV5-1 to TRBJ1-2; TRBD1 aligns across 12 bases. The CDR3 extends over 13 amino acids. V lost 5 bases and J lost 6; bases outside the gene matches: 2. Germline V CDR1 and CDR2: SGHRS, YFSETQ. CDR3 loop: CASSGTGGNGYTF. The CDR3 DNA sequence: TGCGCCAGCAGTGGGACAGGGGGCAATGGCTACACCTTC. The full variable domain, completed using reference TRBV5-1 and TRBJ1-2, is KAGVTQTPRYLIKTRGQQVTLSCSPISGHRSVSWYQQTPGQGLQFLFEYFSETQRNKGNFPGRFSGRQFSNSRSEMNVSTLELGDSALYLCASSGTGGNGYTFGSGTRLTVV.

V gene TRBV5-1 combines with J gene TRBJ1-1; TRBD1 is a possible D gene (5 bases). The ends were cut back, 4 bases at V and 5 bases at J, with 18 bases in the middle. In germline, CDR1 is SGHRS, CDR2 YFSETQ. The CDR3 extends over 15 amino acids. This CDR3 reads CASSPKIGGSTEAFF. CDR3 bases: TGCGCCAGCAGCCCAAAAATTGGGGGGTCGACTGAAGCTTTCTTT.

J is TRBJ1-6 and V is TRBV15; 7 positions match TRBD1. This CDR3 has 14 residues. From germline, CDR1 is LNHNV and CDR2 YYDKDF (reference sequence). The J segment lost 9 bases and the V segment lost 0 bases, leaving 2 bases of the junction unmatched. For the CDR3, the DNA is TGTGCCACCAGCAGAGACAGGGGGAGTTCACCCCTCCACTTT. Its protein is CATSRDRGSSPLHF.

The CDR3, as DNA: TGTGCCAGCTCACCACAGGAAGCGAACTATGGCTACACCTTC. Residues: CASSPQEANYGYTF. This chain uses TRBV18 with TRBJ1-2, with D unresolved. CDR3 length: 14 amino acids. Germline V CDR1 and CDR2: KGHSH, LQKENI. The ends were cut back, 1 base at V and 2 bases at J, with 8 bases in the middle.

The chain employs TRBV6-5 and TRBJ1-1; TRBD1 aligns across 7 bases. The CDR3 spans 15 residues. V lost 7 bases, J lost 1 base, and 9 bases stayed unmatched. CDR1 and CDR2 from the germline V gene are MNHEY and SVGAGI. As DNA, the CDR3 is TGTGCCAGCAAAAAACCCGGGACAGCGAACACTGAAGCTTTCTTT. Amino acid sequence: CASKKPGTANTEAFF.

The J gene is TRBJ2-5, the V gene TRBV19; 7 nucleotides line up with TRBD1. The CDR3 loop spans 14 amino acids. The V gene's germline CDR1 is LNHDA and CDR2 SQIVND (reference sequence). V trimming: 7 bases; J trimming: 2 bases; junction bases outside the gene matches: 7. The CDR3 DNA follows: TGTGCCAGTACCCCGGGACAGAATCAAGAGACCCAGTACTTC. This codes for CASTPGQNQETQYF.

This clone has just one count. V gene TRBV28 combines with J gene TRBJ2-5; 7 nucleotides match TRBD1. Germline V lookup: CDR1 MDHEN, CDR2 SYDVKM. The CDR3 is 17 residues long. V was pared by 4 bases and J by 2 bases, with 13 bases of the junction left unmatched. Here the CDR3 DNA reads TGTGCCAGCAGTTCTATAACACAGGGGATTCGTCAAGAGACCCAGTACTTC. It translates to CASSSITQGIRQETQYF. The complete variable domain, with remaining parts taken from reference TRBV28 and TRBJ2-5, reads DVKVTQSSRYLVKRTGEKVFLECVQDMDHENMFWYRQDPGLGLRLIYFSYDVKMKEKGDIPEGYSVSREKKERFSLILESASTNQTSMYLCASSSITQGIRQETQYFGPGTRLLVL.

J is TRBJ1-5 and V is TRBV19; D is possibly TRBD1 (6 bases). From germline, CDR1 is LNHDA and CDR2 SQIVND (reference sequence). V lost 3 bases and J 4 bases, leaving 16 bases between the germline ends. The CDR3 has 16 amino acids. CDR3 protein: CASSIGSTGLNQPQHF. For the CDR3, the DNA is TGTGCCAGTAGTATCGGTTCGACAGGCTTGAATCAGCCCCAGCATTTT.

This chain links TRBV4-2 with TRBJ2-1; possibly TRBD1 for D (5 bases). V was cut by 0 bases and J by 7 bases, with 10 bases left in between. Per the germline V gene, CDR1 is LGHNA and CDR2 is YNFKEQ. The CDR3 has 14 amino acids. The chain's CDR3 is CASSQDRAQNEQFF. For the CDR3, the DNA is TGTGCCAGCAGCCAAGACAGGGCTCAAAATGAGCAGTTCTTC.

Many counts were recorded for this clone. The CDR3 sequence is CSVGSSGVGTQYF. DNA of the CDR3: TGCAGCGTTGGGTCCAGCGGGGTGGGTACGCAGTATTTT. The chain carries TRBV29-1 and TRBJ2-3; 7 bases match TRBD2. The germline CDR1 and CDR2 sequences are SQVTM and ANQGSEA. Trimming at V came to 4 bases and at J to 8 bases, leaving 9 bases not matched to a gene. The CDR3 length is 13 residues.

The V call is TRBV29-1, the J call TRBJ1-1; D unclear. Germline V gene lookup returns CDR1 SQVTM and CDR2 ANQGSEA. The CDR3 consists of 13 residues. V was clipped by 2 bases and J by 4 bases, with 11 bases between them. In nucleotides, the CDR3 is TGCAGCGTTGAACCCGGGGTGGGCACTGAAGCTTTCTTT. This sequence encodes CSVEPGVGTEAFF.

This chain links TRBV20-1 with TRBJ1-1, with 8 positions matching TRBD1. Germline CDR1 DFQATT, CDR2 SNEGSKA (reference sequence). The CDR3 covers 11 residues. CDR3 loop: CSLDRDTEAFF. The CDR3 bases are TGCAGCCTGGACAGGGACACTGAAGCTTTCTTT.

This rearrangement joins TRBV3-1 (or the pseudogene TRBV3-2) to TRBJ2-7; TRBD1 might be the D (5 bases). Per germline, CDR1 LGHDT and CDR2 YNNKEL (reference sequence). This CDR3 spans 13 amino acids. V gave up 1 base and J gave up 6 bases, with 10 bases separating them. The CDR3 DNA sequence: TGTGCCAGCAGCCAAGTCGGGCAGGGCGAGCAGTACTTC. This sequence encodes CASSQVGQGEQYF.

The chain has TRBV19 and TRBJ1-5, with a tentative D call TRBD1 (6 bases). Looked up from germline, CDR1 is LNHDA and CDR2 is SQIVND (reference sequence). Trimming pared 5 bases from V and 6 bases from J, leaving 14 bases between. CDR3 length: 14 residues. The CDR3: CASSLDRFSQPQHF. In DNA, the CDR3 is TGTGCCAGTAGTCTTGACAGGTTTAGTCAGCCCCAGCATTTT.